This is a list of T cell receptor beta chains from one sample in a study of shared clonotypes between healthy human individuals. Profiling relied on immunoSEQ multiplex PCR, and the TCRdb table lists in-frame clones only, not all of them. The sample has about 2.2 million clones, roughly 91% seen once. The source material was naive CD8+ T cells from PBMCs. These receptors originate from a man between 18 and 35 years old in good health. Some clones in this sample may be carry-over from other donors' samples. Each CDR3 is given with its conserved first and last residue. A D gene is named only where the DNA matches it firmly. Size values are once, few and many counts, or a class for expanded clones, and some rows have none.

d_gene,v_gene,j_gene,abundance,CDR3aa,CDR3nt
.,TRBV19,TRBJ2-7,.,CASSVSPWGEQYF,TGTGCCAGTAGTGTATCCCCCTGGGGCGAGCAGTACTTC
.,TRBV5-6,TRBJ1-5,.,CASSLVWVLDQPQHF,TGTGCCAGCAGCTTGGTTTGGGTCCTCGATCAGCCCCAGCATTTT
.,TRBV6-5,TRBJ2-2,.,CASSYSIGGELFF,TGTGCCAGCAGTTACTCGATCGGTGGGGAGCTGTTTTTT
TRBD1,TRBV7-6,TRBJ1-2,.,CASSRRDRELGYGYTF,TGTGCCAGCAGCCGCCGGGACAGGGAGCTAGGCTATGGCTACACCTTC
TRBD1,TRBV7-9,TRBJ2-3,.,CASSLVILQGASDTQYF,TGTGCCAGCAGCTTAGTAATTTTACAGGGGGCCTCAGATACGCAGTATTTT
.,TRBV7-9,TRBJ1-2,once,CASSLFLHGNYGYTF,TGTGCCAGCAGCCTGTTCCTCCATGGTAACTATGGCTACACCTTC
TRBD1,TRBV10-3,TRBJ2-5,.,CATAGTVQETQYF,TGTGCCACCGCCGGGACAGTACAAGAGACCCAGTACTTC
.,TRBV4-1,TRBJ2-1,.,CASSHRRASDYGYEQFF,TGCGCCAGCAGCCACCGACGGGCTAGCGATTATGGGTATGAGCAGTTCTTC
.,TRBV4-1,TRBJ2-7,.,CASSQGEITYEQYF,TGCGCCAGCAGCCAAGGGGAGATTACCTACGAGCAGTACTTC
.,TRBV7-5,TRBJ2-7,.,CASSYLGAYEQYF,TGTGCCAGCAGCTACCTTGGGGCTTACGAGCAGTACTTC
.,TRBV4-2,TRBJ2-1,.,CASSHIAESYNEQFF,TGTGCCAGCAGCCATATAGCGGAATCCTACAATGAGCAGTTCTTC
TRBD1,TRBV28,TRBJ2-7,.,CASRPGTGSYEQYF,TGTGCCAGCAGGCCCGGGACAGGATCCTACGAGCAGTACTTC
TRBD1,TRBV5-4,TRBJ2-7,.,CASSFTQGALWNEQYF,TGTGCCAGCAGCTTCACACAGGGGGCCCTATGGAACGAGCAGTACTTC
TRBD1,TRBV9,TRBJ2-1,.,CASSVGVGQGYNEQFF,TGTGCCAGCAGCGTAGGGGTGGGACAGGGATACAATGAGCAGTTCTTC
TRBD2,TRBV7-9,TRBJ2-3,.,CASSTRTSVDTQYF,TGTGCCAGCAGCACCCGGACTAGCGTGGATACGCAGTATTTT
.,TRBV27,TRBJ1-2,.,CASGWGGGGPSYGYTF,TGTGCCAGCGGTTGGGGGGGCGGTGGCCCCTCCTATGGCTACACCTTC
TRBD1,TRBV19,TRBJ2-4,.,CASSRQGALLSVAKNIQYF,TGTGCCAGTAGTAGACAGGGGGCTCTCCTATCTGTAGCCAAAAACATTCAGTACTTC
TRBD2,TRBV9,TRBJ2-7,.,CASSPRGGSYQYF,TGTGCCAGCAGCCCAAGGGGCGGGAGTTATCAGTACTTC
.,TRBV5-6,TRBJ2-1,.,CASSFVGSEGYNEQFF,TGTGCCAGCAGCTTTGTTGGGTCCGAAGGTTACAATGAGCAGTTCTTC
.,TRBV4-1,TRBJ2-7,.,CASSQLGGGYEQYF,TGCGCCAGCAGCCAACTGGGAGGCGGGTACGAGCAGTACTTC
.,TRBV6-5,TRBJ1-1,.,CASSYFSGGTEAFF,TGTGCCAGCAGTTATTTTTCGGGGGGAACTGAAGCTTTCTTT
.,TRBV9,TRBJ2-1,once,CASSTSARSSYNEQFF,TGTGCCAGCAGCACCTCTGCCCGCAGCTCCTACAATGAGCAGTTCTTC
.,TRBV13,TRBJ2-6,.,CASSLGSSGANVLTF,TGTGCCAGCAGCTTAGGTAGCTCTGGGGCCAACGTCCTGACTTTC
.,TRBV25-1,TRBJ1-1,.,CASSEGYGTQAFF,TGTGCCAGCAGTGAGGGGTACGGGACCCAAGCTTTCTTT
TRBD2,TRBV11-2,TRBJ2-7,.,CASSLVGTSPYEQYF,TGTGCCAGCAGCTTAGTGGGGACTAGCCCCTACGAGCAGTACTTC
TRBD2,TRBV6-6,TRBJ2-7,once,CASRAWREDYEQYF,TGTGCCAGCAGGGCGTGGCGGGAGGACTACGAGCAGTACTTC
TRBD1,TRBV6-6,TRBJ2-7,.,CASSQFGGTGAQEQYF,TGTGCCAGCAGCCAGTTCGGCGGGACAGGGGCGCAAGAGCAGTACTTC
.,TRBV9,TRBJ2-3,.,CASSVYEESTDTQYF,TGTGCCAGCAGCGTATATGAGGAGTCCACAGATACGCAGTATTTT
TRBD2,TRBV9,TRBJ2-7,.,CASSPVAGGGYEQYF,TGTGCCAGCAGCCCTGTAGCGGGAGGAGGCTACGAGCAGTACTTC
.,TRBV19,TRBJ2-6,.,CASCLGGLSGANVLTF,TGTGCCAGTTGCCTCGGAGGGCTCTCTGGGGCCAACGTCCTGACTTTC
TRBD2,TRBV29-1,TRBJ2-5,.,CSVEGLAGGWETQYF,TGCAGCGTTGAGGGACTAGCGGGAGGTTGGGAGACCCAGTACTTC
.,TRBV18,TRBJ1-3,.,CASSPNGGFTAGNTIYF,TGTGCCAGCTCACCAAACGGAGGGTTTACGGCTGGAAACACCATATATTTT
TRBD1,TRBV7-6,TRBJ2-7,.,CASSPAGQGWSYEQYF,TGTGCCAGCAGCCCGGCAGGACAGGGTTGGTCCTACGAGCAGTACTTC
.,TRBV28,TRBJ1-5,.,CASSPTRWGSNQPQHF,TGTGCCAGCAGTCCTACCAGATGGGGGAGCAATCAGCCCCAGCATTTT
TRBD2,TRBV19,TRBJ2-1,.,CASSMTSWNEQFF,TGTGCCAGTAGTATGACTAGCTGGAATGAGCAGTTCTTC
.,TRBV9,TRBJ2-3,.,CASSRLRSGDTQYF,TGTGCCAGCAGCCGCCTCCGAAGTGGAGATACGCAGTATTTT
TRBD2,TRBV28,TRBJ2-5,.,CASSLFGAGVQETQYF,TGTGCCAGCAGTTTATTCGGAGCGGGAGTCCAAGAGACCCAGTACTTC
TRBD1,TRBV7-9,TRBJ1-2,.,CASSLGGTGHYGYTF,TGTGCCAGCAGCTTAGGGGGGACAGGGCACTATGGCTACACCTTC
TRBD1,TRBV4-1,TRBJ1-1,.,CASSLRDRLNTEAFF,TGCGCCAGCAGCCTCCGGGACAGACTGAACACTGAAGCTTTCTTT
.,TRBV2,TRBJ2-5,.,CASSVVENQETQYF,TGTGCCAGCAGTGTTGTGGAGAACCAAGAGACCCAGTACTTC
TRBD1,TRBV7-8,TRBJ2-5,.,CASSPTSRTGWETQYF,TGTGCCAGCAGCCCAACCTCTAGGACAGGGTGGGAGACCCAGTACTTC
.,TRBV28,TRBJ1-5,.,CASSSPDEGSGQPQHF,TGTGCCAGCAGTTCCCCGGACGAGGGAAGCGGTCAGCCCCAGCATTTT
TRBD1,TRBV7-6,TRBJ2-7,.,CASSIPGQGDNEQYF,TGTGCCAGCAGCATACCGGGACAGGGTGACAACGAGCAGTACTTC
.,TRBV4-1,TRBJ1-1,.,CASSQTDSLMNTEAFF,TGCGCCAGCAGCCAAACGGACAGCCTAATGAACACTGAAGCTTTCTTT
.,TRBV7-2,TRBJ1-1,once,CASSLGWGMRTEAFF,TGTGCCAGCAGCTTAGGATGGGGGATGCGCACTGAAGCTTTCTTT
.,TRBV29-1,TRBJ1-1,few,CSVPGSEAFF,TGCAGCGTTCCCGGCTCTGAAGCTTTCTTT
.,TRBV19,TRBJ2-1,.,CASSMTDSNNEQFF,TGTGCCAGTAGTATGACGGACTCAAACAATGAGCAGTTCTTC
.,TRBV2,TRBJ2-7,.,CASLGTHETYEQYF,TGTGCCAGCCTCGGGACTCATGAAACCTACGAGCAGTACTTC
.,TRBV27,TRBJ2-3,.,CASSLSLPTDTQYF,TGTGCCAGCAGTTTATCGCTCCCGACAGATACGCAGTATTTT
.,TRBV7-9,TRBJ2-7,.,CASSLRGQGYEQYF,TGTGCCAGCAGCTTAAGAGGCCAGGGATACGAGCAGTACTTC
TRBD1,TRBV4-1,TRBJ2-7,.,CASSQDTRTGYEQYF,TGCGCCAGCAGCCAAGATACCAGGACAGGCTACGAGCAGTACTTC
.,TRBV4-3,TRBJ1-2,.,CASSHRDGLPNYGYTF,TGCGCCAGCAGCCACAGGGACGGTCTCCCTAACTATGGCTACACCTTC
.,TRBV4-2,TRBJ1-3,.,CASSRLQQSSGNTIYF,TGTGCCAGCAGCCGGCTACAACAGAGCTCTGGAAACACCATATATTTT
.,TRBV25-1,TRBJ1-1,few,CASSASMNTEAFF,TGTGCCAGCAGTGCCAGTATGAACACTGAAGCTTTCTTT
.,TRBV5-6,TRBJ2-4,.,CASSSSRAKNIQYF,TGTGCCAGCAGCTCATCTAGAGCCAAAAACATTCAGTACTTC
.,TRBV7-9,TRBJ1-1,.,CASSIGPMNTEAFF,TGTGCCAGCAGCATCGGGCCGATGAACACTGAAGCTTTCTTT
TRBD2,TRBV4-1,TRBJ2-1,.,CASSQMQKREKQFF,TGCGCCAGCAGCCAGATGCAAAAGCGGGAGAAGCAGTTCTTC